The TCR beta chain under discussion was sequenced for a study of shared clonotypes between healthy human individuals. Across several immunoSEQ plates, the genomic DNA of each subset was split evenly. Unsorted PBMC DNA went through sequencing on ten immunoSEQ deep assay plates. Measured with immunoSEQ multiplex PCR; TCRdb has only the in-frame clones, and not every one. This sample yields about 460,000 clones, of which around 77% are seen a single time; around 12% belongs to the top ten. The donors, healthy adults who were HIV-negative, had experienced no recent acute infections or vaccinations. This clone has a handful of counts. CDR1 and CDR2 (germline): LNHDA, SQIVND (reference sequence). There are 15 residues in the CDR3. The trim removed 5 bases at V and 2 bases at J, leaving 5 bases unmatched.

The V and J genes are TRBV19 and TRBJ2-5; 10 bases align to TRBD2. This receptor was taken from a woman aged 40 to 50 in good health. Some clones in this sample may be carry-over from other donors' samples. What was sequenced was PBMCs. The chain's CDR3 is CASSVGTSAQETQYF. In nucleotides, the CDR3 is TGTGCCAGTAGTGTCGGGACTAGCGCTCAAGAGACCCAGTACTTC.